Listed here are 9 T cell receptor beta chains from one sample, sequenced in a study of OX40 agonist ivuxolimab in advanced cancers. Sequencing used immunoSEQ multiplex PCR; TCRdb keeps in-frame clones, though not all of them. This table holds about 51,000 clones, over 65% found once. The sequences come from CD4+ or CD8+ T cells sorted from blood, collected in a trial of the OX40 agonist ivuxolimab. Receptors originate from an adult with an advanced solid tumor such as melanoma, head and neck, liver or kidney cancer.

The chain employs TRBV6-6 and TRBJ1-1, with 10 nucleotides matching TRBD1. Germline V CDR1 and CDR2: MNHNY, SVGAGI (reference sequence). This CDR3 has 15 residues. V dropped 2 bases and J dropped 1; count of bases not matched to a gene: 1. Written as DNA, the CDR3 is TGTGCCAGCAGTTACGACAGGGGGCCGAACACTGAAGCTTTCTTT. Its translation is CASSYDRGPNTEAFF.

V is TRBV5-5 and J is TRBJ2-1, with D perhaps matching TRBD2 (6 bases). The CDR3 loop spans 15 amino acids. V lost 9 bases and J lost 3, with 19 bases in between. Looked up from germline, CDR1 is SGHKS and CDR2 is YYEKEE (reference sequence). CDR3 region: CATSLGGTVYNEQFF. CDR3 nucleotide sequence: TGTGCCACCTCTCTTGGCGGGACGGTCTACAATGAGCAGTTCTTC.

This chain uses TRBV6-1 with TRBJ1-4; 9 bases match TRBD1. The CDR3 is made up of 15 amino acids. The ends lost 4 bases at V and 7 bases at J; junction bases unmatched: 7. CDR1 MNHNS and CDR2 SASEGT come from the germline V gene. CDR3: CASSGTGQGGEKLFF. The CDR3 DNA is TGTGCCAGCAGTGGTACGGGACAGGGCGGTGAAAAACTGTTTTTT.

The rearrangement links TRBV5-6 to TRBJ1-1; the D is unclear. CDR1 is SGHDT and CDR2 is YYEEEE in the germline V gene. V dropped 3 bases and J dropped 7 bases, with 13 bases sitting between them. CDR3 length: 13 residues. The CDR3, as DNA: TGTGCCAGCAGCTCCCGGACCGGGTTTGAAGCTTTCTTT. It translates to CASSSRTGFEAFF.

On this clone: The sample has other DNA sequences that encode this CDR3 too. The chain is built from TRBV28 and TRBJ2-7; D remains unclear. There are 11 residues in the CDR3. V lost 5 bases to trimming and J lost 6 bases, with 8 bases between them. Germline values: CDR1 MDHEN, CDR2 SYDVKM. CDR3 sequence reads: CASSGRGEQYF. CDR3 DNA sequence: TGTGCCAGCAGTGGAAGAGGCGAGCAGTACTTC. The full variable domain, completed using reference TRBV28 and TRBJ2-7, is DVKVTQSSRYLVKRTGEKVFLECVQDMDHENMFWYRQDPGLGLRLIYFSYDVKMKEKGDIPEGYSVSREKKERFSLILESASTNQTSMYLCASSGRGEQYFGPGTRLTVT.

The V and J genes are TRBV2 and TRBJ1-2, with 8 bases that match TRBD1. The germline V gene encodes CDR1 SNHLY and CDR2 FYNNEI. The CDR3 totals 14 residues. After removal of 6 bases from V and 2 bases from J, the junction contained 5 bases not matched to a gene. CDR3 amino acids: CASSPRTGNYGYTF. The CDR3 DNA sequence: TGTGCCAGCAGCCCAAGGACAGGGAACTATGGCTACACCTTC.

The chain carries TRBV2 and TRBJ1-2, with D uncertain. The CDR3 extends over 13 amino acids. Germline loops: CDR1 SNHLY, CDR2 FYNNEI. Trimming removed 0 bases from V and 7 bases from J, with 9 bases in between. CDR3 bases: TGTGCCAGCAGTGAAGCCTGGCAGTCTGGCTACACCTTC. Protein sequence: CASSEAWQSGYTF.

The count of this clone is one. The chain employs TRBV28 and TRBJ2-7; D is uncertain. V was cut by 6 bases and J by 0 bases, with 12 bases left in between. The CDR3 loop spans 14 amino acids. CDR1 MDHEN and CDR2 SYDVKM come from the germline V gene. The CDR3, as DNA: TGTGCCAGCAGACCCTCTGGCGACTCCTACGAGCAGTACTTC. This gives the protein CASRPSGDSYEQYF.

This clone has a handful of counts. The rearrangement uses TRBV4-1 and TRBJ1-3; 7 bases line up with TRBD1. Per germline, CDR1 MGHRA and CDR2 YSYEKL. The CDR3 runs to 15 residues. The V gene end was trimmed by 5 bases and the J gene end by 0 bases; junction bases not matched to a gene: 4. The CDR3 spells CASSGTVLSGNTIYF. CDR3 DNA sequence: TGCGCCAGCAGCGGGACAGTACTCTCTGGAAACACCATATATTTT.